Each of the 3 T cell receptor beta chains below was sequenced from the same sample in a study of CXCR4 blockade with PD-1 therapy in pancreatic cancer. Using immunoSEQ multiplex PCR, the repertoire was profiled, and TCRdb retains in-frame clones only, with some absent. The sample has approximately 1,500 clones, 35% to 45% seen once. Sequenced: tumor tissue. Receptor source: a human donor with pancreatic ductal adenocarcinoma.

This clone was detected only once. The CDR3 is CASRSGTGSGNTIYF. The CDR3 bases are TGTGCCAGTAGAAGCGGGACAGGCTCTGGAAACACCATATATTTT. The chain has TRBV19 and TRBJ1-3, with TRBD1 matching 8 bases. The CDR3 has 15 amino acids. Germline V gene data show CDR1 as LNHDA and CDR2 as SQIVND (reference sequence). Trimming cost V 6 bases and J 0 bases; bases outside gene matches: 4.

This clone appeared a few times. One junction end does not reproduce the germline sequence, and a read error may be involved. The DNA holds an ambiguous or unread base, and X denotes its residue. The V and J genes are TRBV18 and TRBJ2-7; a weak D match, TRBD2 (5 bases). The CDR3 is 13 amino acids. Germline V gene lookup returns CDR1 KGHSH and CDR2 LQKENI. CDR3 coding DNA: TGTGYCAGCTCACCAGCGGCCCTCTACGAGCAGTACTTC. Its protein product is CXSSPAALYEQYF.

This rearrangement joins TRBV19 to TRBJ1-1; 7 bases agree with TRBD1. Trimming cost V 6 bases and J 5 bases; bases outside gene matches: 9. This CDR3 comprises 14 residues. CDR1 and CDR2 (germline): LNHDA, SQIVND (reference sequence). The CDR3 nucleotides are TGTGCCAGTAGGGCGGACAGGTACTTGACTGAAGCTTTCTTT. This encodes CASRADRYLTEAFF.